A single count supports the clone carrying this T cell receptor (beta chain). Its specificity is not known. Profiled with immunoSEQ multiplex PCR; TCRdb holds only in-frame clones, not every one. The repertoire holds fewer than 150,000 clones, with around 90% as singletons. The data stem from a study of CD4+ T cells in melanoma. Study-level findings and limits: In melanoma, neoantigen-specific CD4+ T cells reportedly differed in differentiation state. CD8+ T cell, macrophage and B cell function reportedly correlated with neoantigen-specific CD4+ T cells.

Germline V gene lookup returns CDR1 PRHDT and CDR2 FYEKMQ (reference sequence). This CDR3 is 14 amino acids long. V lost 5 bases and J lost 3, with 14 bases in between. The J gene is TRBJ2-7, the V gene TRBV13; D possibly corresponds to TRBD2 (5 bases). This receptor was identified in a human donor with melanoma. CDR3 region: CASSPRSGGYEQYF. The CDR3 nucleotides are TGTGCCAGCAGCCCACGATCAGGAGGCTACGAGCAGTACTTC.